These 13 T cell receptor beta chains originate from one sample sequenced in a study of T-cell memory formation after mild COVID-19. Using its own MiXCR run on the 5' RACE reads, TCRdb lists one record per CDR3 protein. This sample yields around 370,000 distinct CDR3 sequences, of which 20% to 25% are seen a single time; around an eighth belongs to the top ten. The sample consisted of PBMCs or a T cell subset sorted from them (not recorded which). The receptors stem from an adult woman who had mild COVID-19 (a few samples of this study predate the infection). Cell type and time point are not known.

V is TRBV7-9 and J is TRBJ2-7; 13 nucleotides agree with TRBD2. The CDR3 has 18 amino acids. The germline V gene has CDR1 SEHNR and CDR2 FQNEAQ (reference sequence). V was clipped by 1 base and J by 0 bases; unmatched bases: 6. This CDR3 reads CASSLGPLAGGSSYEQYF. CDR3 DNA sequence: TGTGCCAGCAGCTTAGGTCCACTAGCGGGGGGGAGCTCCTACGAGCAGTACTTC.

Only one count was recorded for this clonotype. V gene TRBV24-1 combines with J gene TRBJ2-3; 7 bases are a match to TRBD2. V shed 4 bases, J shed 2 bases, and the junction held 11 bases outside the gene matches. This CDR3 is built from 17 residues. From germline, CDR1 is KGHDR and CDR2 SFDVKD. The CDR3 protein is CATSDPAREANTDTQYF. The CDR3 bases are TGTGCCACCAGTGACCCTGCCCGGGAGGCGAACACAGATACGCAGTATTTT.

A few counts support this clonotype. This chain connects TRBV5-1 to TRBJ2-1; 12 bases match TRBD2. The CDR3 covers 18 residues. Looked up from germline, CDR1 is SGHRS and CDR2 is YFSETQ. J lost 2 bases, V lost 0 bases, and 6 bases had no gene match. CDR3 sequence reads: CASSLGALAGGAYNEQFF. The CDR3 bases are TGCGCCAGCAGCTTGGGGGCCCTAGCGGGAGGGGCCTACAATGAGCAGTTCTTC.

The rearrangement joins TRBV7-6 to TRBJ1-6, with 9 nucleotides matching TRBD1. Unmatched junction bases numbered 8, after V lost 1 base and J lost 7 bases. This CDR3 region has 17 residues. Germline assignment: CDR1 SGHVS and CDR2 FNYEAQ. CDR3 bases: TGTGCCAGCAGCTTAGGAGGTTACGGGACAGGGAATTCACCCCTCCACTTT. Encoded protein: CASSLGGYGTGNSPLHF. Variable domain in full (rest from reference TRBV7-6 and TRBJ1-6): GAGVSQSPRYKVTKRGQDVALRCDPISGHVSLYWYRQALGQGPEFLTYFNYEAQQDKSGLPNDRFSAERPEGSISTLTIQRTEQRDSAMYRCASSLGGYGTGNSPLHFGNGTRLTVT.

This clonotype was counted between two and nine times. The V gene is TRBV7-3, the J gene TRBJ1-1, with 9 bases matching TRBD1. Germline trimming cut 4 bases from V and 7 bases from J; bases unmatched to any gene: 4. This CDR3 has 13 residues. The germline V gene encodes CDR1 SGHTA and CDR2 FQGTGA. The CDR3 sequence is CASSYGQGNEAFF. CDR3 nucleotide sequence: TGTGCCAGCAGCTACGGACAGGGGAATGAAGCTTTCTTT.

Many counts were recorded for this clonotype. This chain uses TRBV5-1 with TRBJ2-1, with D hard to call. The length of the CDR3 is 14 residues. The germline gives CDR1 SGHRS, CDR2 YFSETQ. Between the trimmed V and J ends, which lost 5 bases and 2 bases, there was a span of 11 bases. CDR3 coding DNA: TGCGCCAGCAGGTGGGCCGAAACCTACAATGAGCAGTTCTTC. As protein: CASRWAETYNEQFF.

This clonotype has only a few counts. The chain employs TRBV7-3 and TRBJ2-7, with D unclear. Germline CDR1 SGHTA, CDR2 FQGTGA. This CDR3 is built from 16 residues. V was shortened by 4 bases and J by 3 bases, with 19 bases between the two germline ends. The chain's CDR3 is CASSSTPTERVYEQYF. The CDR3 nucleotides are TGTGCCAGCAGCTCAACTCCTACCGAGCGAGTCTACGAGCAGTACTTC. Looking up the rest from reference TRBV7-3 and TRBJ2-7 gives the full variable domain: GAGVSQTPSNKVTEKGKYVELRCDPISGHTALYWYRQSLGQGPEFLIYFQGTGAADDSGLPNDRFFAVRPEGSVSTLKIQRTERGDSAVYLCASSSTPTERVYEQYFGPGTRLTVT.

Notes on this clonotype: One base away lies a much larger clone, so this may be a sequencing read error. The gene calls are TRBV5-1 and TRBJ2-3, with D possibly matching TRBD2 (5 bases). The CDR3 is 13 residues long. The ends were cut back, 2 bases at V and 11 bases at J, with 15 bases in the middle. From germline, CDR1 is SGHRS and CDR2 YFSETQ. This chain's CDR3 is CASSFTEGEEQYF. In nucleotides, the CDR3 is TGCGCCAGCAGCTTTACTGAGGGTGAAGAGCAGTATTTT.

This clonotype was seen a few times. This rearrangement joins TRBV18 to TRBJ2-7; TRBD1 agrees at 7 bases. Germline trimming cut 1 base from V and 0 bases from J; bases unmatched to any gene: 6. The germline CDR1 and CDR2 sequences are KGHSH and LQKENI. The CDR3 runs 16 residues. CDR3: CASSPLGQKSSYEQYF. The CDR3 bases are TGTGCCAGCTCACCACTGGGACAGAAAAGCTCCTACGAGCAGTACTTC.

The rearrangement joins TRBV11-3 to TRBJ2-7, with 9 bases that match TRBD2. The CDR3 sequence is 14 residues long. Per germline, CDR1 SGHNT and CDR2 YENEEA. Trimming at V came to 4 bases and at J to 7 bases, leaving 8 bases not matched to a gene. The DNA for the CDR3 is TGTGCCAGCAGCTCCTGGGGGCGGGAGGGAGAGCAGTACTTC. It translates to CASSSWGREGEQYF.

The V call is TRBV4-2, the J call TRBJ1-4; TRBD1 might be the D (5 bases). CDR3 length: 16 amino acids. From germline, CDR1 is LGHNA and CDR2 YNFKEQ. V was clipped by 2 bases and J by 0 bases, with 10 bases between them. Here the CDR3 reads CASSQSVGATNEKLFF. The CDR3 nucleotides read TGTGCCAGCAGCCAATCCGTGGGGGCAACTAATGAAAAACTGTTTTTT.

V usage is TRBV5-1 and J usage is TRBJ2-7; 8 bases are a match to TRBD1. The CDR3 runs 16 residues. J lost 3 bases, V lost 5 bases, and 13 bases had no gene match. Germline CDR1 and CDR2: SGHRS and YFSETQ. CDR3: CASSERTGTGFYEQYF. The CDR3 bases are TGCGCCAGCAGTGAACGAACCGGGACAGGTTTCTACGAGCAGTACTTC.

The chain couples TRBV18 to TRBJ1-2; 8 bases map to TRBD1. The CDR3 is 12 amino acids. Losses at the gene ends were 3 bases for V and 7 bases for J; bases not matched to a gene: 1. From germline, CDR1 is KGHSH and CDR2 LQKENI. CDR3 nucleotide sequence: TGTGCCAGCTCACCCCAGGGGGCTGGCTACACCTTC. This gives the protein CASSPQGAGYTF.